This TCR beta chain was recovered during a study of Graves' ophthalmopathy and Graves' hyperthyroidism. In the study overall: At initial diagnosis, peripheral blood was obtained, and this preceded any treatment. Study observations and caveats: Most expanded clonotypes from thyroid (those above 0.001 frequency) were also found in blood.

Amplified TCR beta CDR3 regions were obtained using RNA transcripts as template. A first-round RT-PCR used HTBI primers, followed by a second-round multiplex PCR. One entry per CDR3 protein, called by TCRdb with MiXCR from the multiplex PCR reads. This table holds a few hundred thousand distinct CDR3 sequences, 20% to 25% found once. This clonotype was observed many times. Its antigen is currently unknown. V was cut by 4 bases and J by 1 base, with 14 bases left in between. The CDR3 runs to 15 residues. Germline values: CDR1 SGDLS, CDR2 YYNGEE. Hyperthyroidism cases were recent diagnoses of under 2 months' duration in people aged 18 to 65. Other autoimmune diseases, uncontrolled infections, pregnancy or lactation led to the exclusion of patients.

The chain recombines TRBV9 with TRBJ1-1, with D possibly being TRBD1 (6 bases). The sequenced sample consisted of peripheral blood. The sequence was collected from a woman between 18 and 30 years old with stable Graves' hyperthyroidism. CDR3 loop: CASSSQTGKNTEAFF. The CDR3, as DNA: TGTGCCAGCAGCTCCCAGACAGGAAAGAACACTGAAGCTTTCTTT.